Below are 30 T cell receptor beta chains sequenced from a single sample in a study of regulatory T cells in long-lasting Graves disease. The time point was: newly diagnosed GD, antithyroid drugs for less than 3 months. Researchers made the TCR library from RNA that was extracted from PBMCs. Library construction for TCR beta used iRepertoire HTBI primers and Arm-PCR of CDR3 regions. TCRdb called the multiplex PCR reads again in MiXCR, with one record for every CDR3 protein. The table shows fewer than 550,000 distinct CDR3 sequences, with 15% to 20% occurring only once. These same data were also listed under a study on T cells in Graves' hyperthyroidism and ophthalmopathy.

This specimen consisted of peripheral blood mononuclear cells (PBMCs), obtained at new diagnosis, from a patient treated with antithyroid drugs. The source is a middle-aged woman with Graves disease.

V is TRBV9 and J is TRBJ2-3; possible D gene TRBD2, 6 bases. The CDR3 covers 15 residues. CDR1 is SGDLS, CDR2 YYNGEE, per germline. Trimming cost V 4 bases and J 6 bases, with 18 bases left between them. The CDR3 sequence: CASSLIETSFDTQYF. In nucleotides, the CDR3 is TGTGCCAGCAGCCTCATAGAGACTAGTTTTGATACGCAGTATTTT.

This clonotype was seen ten or more times. The V and J genes are TRBV2 and TRBJ1-5; D might be TRBD1 (5 bases). CDR3 length: 14 residues. Germline lookup yields CDR1 SNHLY and CDR2 FYNNEI. With 6 bases removed from V and 4 bases from J, the gap between germline ends came to 13 bases. The CDR3 sequence is CASRNDRGNQPQHF. The CDR3 nucleotides read TGTGCCAGCAGGAATGACAGAGGAAATCAGCCCCAGCATTTT.

This clonotype was seen just once. The V gene is TRBV25-1, the J gene TRBJ1-4; D gene ambiguous. The length of the CDR3 is 14 residues. Germline-derived CDR1 and CDR2 are MGHDK and SYGVNS. Trimming cost V 7 bases and J 5 bases, with 14 bases left between them. The CDR3 DNA follows: TGTGCCAGCACCCCGGAGACCACCAATGAAAAACTGTTTTTT. Translating gives CASTPETTNEKLFF.

This clonotype was seen ten or more times. The chain links TRBV20-1 to TRBJ1-2; D gene unclear. Germline V lookup: CDR1 DFQATT, CDR2 SNEGSKA (reference sequence). Trimming shortened V by 1 base and J by 4 bases, and 4 bases separated the two germline ends. The CDR3 length is 11 residues. The CDR3 loop is CSARGVYGYTF. CDR3 sequence (DNA): TGCAGTGCTAGAGGGGTCTATGGCTACACCTTC.

There are many counts of this clonotype. The CDR3 here is CAISEPGWDTEAFF. Here the CDR3 DNA reads TGTGCCATCAGTGAGCCGGGGTGGGACACTGAAGCTTTCTTT. This chain joins TRBV10-3 and TRBJ1-1; no clear D. Trimming stripped 2 bases from V and 3 bases from J, with 10 bases between. The CDR3 loop spans 14 amino acids. CDR1 is ENHRY and CDR2 is SYGVKD in the germline V gene.

The chain is built from TRBV19 and TRBJ2-5; tentative D call: TRBD1 (6 bases). This CDR3 comprises 15 residues. The V gene lost 1 base and the J gene lost 5 bases, with 14 bases spanning the gap. CDR1 LNHDA and CDR2 SQIVND come from the germline V gene (reference sequence). CDR3 sequence (DNA): TGTGCCAGTAGTATAGGAGGACAGCTATGGGAGACCCAGTACTTC. As protein: CASSIGGQLWETQYF.

The chain employs TRBV11-3 and TRBJ2-3, with 10 bases matching TRBD1. This CDR3 has 15 amino acids. Germline values: CDR1 SGHNT, CDR2 YENEEA. Unmatched junction bases numbered 2, after V lost 1 base and J lost 4 bases. The DNA for the CDR3 is TGTGCCAGCAGCTTAGGGGACAGGGGTCCAGATACGCAGTATTTT. Its translation: CASSLGDRGPDTQYF.

As for this clonotype: One end of the junction is discordant with germline, which a read error may explain. CDR3 nucleotide sequence: TGTGCCAGCAGGGAAGGACAGGGGAGCTCTGGGGCCAACGTCCTGACTTTC. This translates into CASREGQGSSGANVLTF. This chain joins TRBV2 and TRBJ2-6; 9 positions match TRBD1. This CDR3 comprises 17 residues. Germline CDR1 is SNHLY and CDR2 is FYNNEI.

This clonotype was seen a few times. The chain employs TRBV3-1 and TRBJ2-7, with a weak D call TRBD1 (6 bases). V lost 4 bases and J lost 2, with 15 bases in between. The germline V gene has CDR1 LGHDT and CDR2 YNNKEL (reference sequence). There are 15 residues in the CDR3. CDR3 DNA sequence: TGTGCCAGCAGCCTGGGGGCGGACGGAGCCTACGAGCAGTACTTC. This sequence encodes CASSLGADGAYEQYF.

This clonotype came up many times. The chain uses TRBV7-9 and TRBJ2-3, with TRBD2 matching over 13 bases. CDR1 and CDR2 (germline): SEHNR, FQNEAQ (reference sequence). V gave up 10 bases and J gave up 6 bases; unmatched junction bases: 4. CDR3 length: 13 amino acids. The DNA for the CDR3 is TGTGCCACCGGACTAGCGGGGGTGGATACGCAGTATTTT. This gives the protein CATGLAGVDTQYF.

This clonotype occurred many times. The chain couples TRBV15 to TRBJ2-5; unclear D gene. This CDR3 has 12 amino acids. The V and J ends lost 5 bases and 5 bases respectively, with 9 bases between them. Germline lookup yields CDR1 LNHNV and CDR2 YYDKDF (reference sequence). The CDR3 bases are TGTGCCACCAGCTCCGGTGGGGAGACCCAGTACTTC. Residues: CATSSGGETQYF.

This rearrangement joins TRBV5-1 to TRBJ1-5; TRBD1 matches 8 bases. V shed 1 base, J shed 4 bases, and the junction held 4 bases outside the gene matches. The germline CDR1 and CDR2 sequences are SGHRS and YFSETQ. CDR3 length equals 15 residues. CDR3 region: CASSLSGQANQPQHF. CDR3 sequence (DNA): TGCGCCAGCAGCTTGTCGGGACAGGCAAATCAGCCCCAGCATTTT.

In this sample, this clonotype turned up many times. The chain is built from TRBV12-3 or TRBV12-4 and TRBJ1-4; D is undetermined. Trimming took off 3 bases at V and 5 bases at J, with 10 bases between the two ends. The CDR3 extends over 14 amino acids. The CDR3 region has the DNA TGTGCCAGCAGTTTTACCAGGCTGAATGAAAAACTGTTTTTT. Translating it yields CASSFTRLNEKLFF.

This clonotype was detected many times. The rearrangement links TRBV12-3 or TRBV12-4 to TRBJ2-7; possibly TRBD1 for D (6 bases). CDR3 length: 15 residues. V was clipped by 3 bases and J by 2 bases, with 14 bases between them. CDR3 protein: CASSLGVRGTYEQYF. The CDR3 DNA follows: TGTGCCAGCAGTTTGGGGGTCAGGGGTACCTACGAGCAGTACTTC.

This clonotype was seen repeatedly, ten times or more. The chain has TRBV29-1 and TRBJ2-3, with D possibly being TRBD1 or TRBD2 (5 bases each). The germline V gene has CDR1 SQVTM and CDR2 ANQGSEA. The V end was cut by 6 bases, the J end by 1 base, with 11 bases between. There are 13 residues in the CDR3. The CDR3 reads CSVEGQGTDTQYF. The DNA for the CDR3 is TGCAGCGTCGAGGGGCAGGGCACAGATACGCAGTATTTT.

This clonotype was picked up many times. The chain employs TRBV3-1 and TRBJ2-7; 9 bases fit TRBD2. The CDR3 spans 14 residues. Trimming removed 4 bases from V and 6 bases from J; junction bases left unmatched: 7. The germline V gene encodes CDR1 LGHDT and CDR2 YNNKEL (reference sequence). CDR3 amino acids: CASSLGGGALEQYF. As DNA, the CDR3 is TGTGCCAGCAGCCTCGGCGGGGGGGCGCTCGAGCAGTACTTC.

A few counts support this clonotype. The chain employs TRBV19 and TRBJ2-5, with TRBD1 matching 10 bases. CDR3 length equals 17 residues. V lost 3 bases and J lost 5; bases outside the gene matches: 12. The germline CDR1 and CDR2 sequences are LNHDA and SQIVND (reference sequence). The CDR3 DNA follows: TGTGCCAGTAGTATCGGGACAGGGGCTATAATCCGGGAGACCCAGTACTTC. Protein: CASSIGTGAIIRETQYF.

This clonotype showed up many times. The chain uses TRBV7-9 and TRBJ1-5; TRBD1 might be the D (6 bases). Germline CDR1 is SEHNR and CDR2 is FQNEAQ (reference sequence). The CDR3 has 12 amino acids. V was clipped by 1 base and J by 9 bases, with 7 bases between them. The CDR3 bases are TGTGCCAGCAGCTTAGAGGGGGGGCCCCAGCATTTT. Protein: CASSLEGGPQHF.

The CDR3 protein is CASRGEAGGSYEQYF. The CDR3 bases are TGTGCCAGCAGGGGGGAGGCAGGGGGCTCCTACGAGCAGTACTTC. This chain uses TRBV7-6 with TRBJ2-7; possibly TRBD1 for D (7 bases). V dropped 6 bases and J dropped 0 bases, with 15 bases sitting between them. CDR1 is SGHVS and CDR2 is FNYEAQ in the germline V gene. The CDR3 totals 15 residues. Combining the CDR3 with reference TRBV7-6 and TRBJ2-7 gives the whole variable domain GAGVSQSPRYKVTKRGQDVALRCDPISGHVSLYWYRQALGQGPEFLTYFNYEAQQDKSGLPNDRFSAERPEGSISTLTIQRTEQRDSAMYRCASRGEAGGSYEQYFGPGTRLTVT.

A word on this clonotype: Possible read error: a much larger clone is one base away. The rearrangement joins TRBV10-1 to TRBJ2-7, with 9 bases that match TRBD1. The CDR3 contains 14 residues. V gave up 4 bases and J gave up 7 bases; unmatched junction bases: 8. Germline CDR1 is WNHNN and CDR2 is SYGVQD (reference sequence). The CDR3 loop reads CASSGGTGYNEQYF. CDR3 nucleotides: TGCGCCAGCAGTGGGGGGACAGGGTACAATGAGCAGTACTTC.

A few counts support this clonotype. V is TRBV11-2 and J is TRBJ1-6, with 9 bases identical to TRBD1. CDR3 length equals 15 residues. J lost 11 bases, V lost 1 base, and 6 bases had no gene match. The V gene's germline CDR1 is SGHAT and CDR2 FQNNGV. The CDR3 DNA reads as TGTGCCAGCAGCTTAGTGGACAGGGGCCGTACACCCCTCCACTTT. Its protein is CASSLVDRGRTPLHF.

Ten or more counts support this clonotype. The chain is built from TRBV3-1 and TRBJ1-6; the D is unclear. The CDR3 runs 13 residues. Deletions cut 0 bases from V and 10 bases from J, with 7 bases between. The germline V gene encodes CDR1 LGHDT and CDR2 YNNKEL (reference sequence). In DNA form, the CDR3 reads TGTGCCAGCAGCCAAGATCCGGGATCACCCCTCCACTTT. Protein sequence: CASSQDPGSPLHF.

The sample holds many counts of this clonotype. The V call is TRBV6-1, the J call TRBJ1-1; 8 bases map to TRBD1. V trimming: 0 bases; J trimming: 7 bases; junction bases outside the gene matches: 4. CDR3 length equals 14 residues. Germline CDR1 MNHNS, CDR2 SASEGT. For the CDR3, the DNA is TGTGCCAGCAGTGAAGCGGGGGGACAGGTTGAAGCTTTCTTT. Translation gives CASSEAGGQVEAFF.

The CDR3 DNA reads TGTGCCAGCAGCTTGGGCGCGGGGGGGTACCGAGAGACCCAGTACTTC. It is translated as CASSLGAGGYRETQYF. The chain has TRBV5-5 and TRBJ2-5; the match to TRBD2 covers 9 bases. Germline-derived CDR1 and CDR2 are SGHKS and YYEKEE (reference sequence). Germline trimming cut 0 bases from V and 4 bases from J; bases unmatched to any gene: 7. There are 16 residues in the CDR3.

The chain has TRBV9 and TRBJ1-2, with D maybe TRBD1 (5 bases). Germline V gene data show CDR1 as SGDLS and CDR2 as YYNGEE. The CDR3 sequence is 15 residues long. V shed 0 bases and J shed 5 bases, with 14 bases lying between them. CDR3 loop: CASSVVSGGVYGYTF. The CDR3 DNA is TGTGCCAGCAGCGTAGTTTCGGGAGGGGTTTATGGCTACACCTTC.

The sample holds many counts of this clonotype. The chain uses TRBV7-3 and TRBJ2-3, with TRBD2 identical over 13 bases. The CDR3 is made up of 15 amino acids. V lost 5 bases and J lost 5; bases outside the gene matches: 4. The germline CDR1 and CDR2 sequences are SGHTA and FQGTGA. The CDR3 sequence: CASSPGTSGIDTQYF. The CDR3 nucleotides are TGTGCCAGCAGCCCCGGGACTAGCGGGATAGATACGCAGTATTTT. The variable domain in full, with the rest retrieved from reference TRBV7-3 and TRBJ2-3, is GAGVSQTPSNKVTEKGKYVELRCDPISGHTALYWYRQSLGQGPEFLIYFQGTGAADDSGLPNDRFFAVRPEGSVSTLKIQRTERGDSAVYLCASSPGTSGIDTQYFGPGTRLTVL.

This clonotype was seen a handful of times. V and J are TRBV2 and TRBJ2-1; no definite D call. Germline assignment: CDR1 SNHLY and CDR2 FYNNEI. The CDR3 length is 14 residues. Between the trimmed V and J ends, which lost 1 base and 7 bases, there was a span of 11 bases. CDR3 sequence reads: CASSEGETPNEQFF. The DNA of the CDR3 is TGTGCCAGCAGTGAAGGCGAGACTCCAAATGAGCAGTTCTTC.

This chain joins TRBV10-3 and TRBJ2-7; D not certain. Germline V gene data show CDR1 as ENHRY and CDR2 as SYGVKD. The ends were cut back, 3 bases at V and 9 bases at J, with 9 bases in the middle. The CDR3 loop spans 11 amino acids. CDR3 protein: CAISEESAQYF. For the CDR3, the DNA is TGTGCCATCAGTGAAGAAAGCGCGCAGTACTTC.

This clonotype was counted many times. The V gene is TRBV29-1, the J gene TRBJ2-1, with 8 bases aligning to TRBD2. The CDR3 sequence is 14 residues long. Germline lookup yields CDR1 SQVTM and CDR2 ANQGSEA. Trimming removed 7 bases from V and 7 bases from J; junction bases left unmatched: 12. The CDR3 DNA is TGCAGCGGGGCAGCGGGGGAGGCTCCAAATGAGCAGTTCTTC. Amino acids: CSGAAGEAPNEQFF.

The sample holds a few counts of this clonotype. This rearrangement joins TRBV19 to TRBJ2-3; D is ambiguous. Germline V gives CDR1 LNHDA, CDR2 SQIVND (reference sequence). The CDR3 runs 14 residues. V gave up 3 bases and J gave up 5 bases, with 12 bases separating them. Written as DNA, the CDR3 is TGTGCCAGTAGTATCACCGGGCTAGTAGATACGCAGTATTTT. Protein sequence: CASSITGLVDTQYF. The full variable domain, its missing parts supplied by reference TRBV19 and TRBJ2-3, is DGGITQSPKYLFRKEGQNVTLSCEQNLNHDAMYWYRQDPGQGLRLIYYSQIVNDFQKGDIAEGYSVSREKKESFPLTVTSAQKNPTAFYLCASSITGLVDTQYFGPGTRLTVL.